This TCR beta chain was obtained from a study of T-cell memory formation after mild COVID-19. The study's findings and limits: Unconfirmed was the SARS-CoV-2 specificity of second-wave clones that peaked on day 37. In pre-infection memory, a portion of responding clones appeared, which suggested that cross-reactive memory joined. Clones that contracted clustered mainly in CM and EM if CD4+ and in EMRA if CD8+. A balance of CD4 and CD8 characterized clones contracting day 15 to 85, whereas later expanders leaned CD4+.

TCRdb redid the calling of the 5' RACE reads with MiXCR, one entry per CDR3 protein. The sample has 450,000 to 650,000 distinct CDR3 sequences, 20% seen once. This CDR3 has 18 residues. Germline CDR1 reads SGDLS; CDR2 reads YYNGEE. Losses at the gene ends were 3 bases for V and 8 bases for J; bases not matched to a gene: 19. Points on this clonotype: The antigen is undetermined.

The sequencing sample was made of PBMCs or a T cell subset sorted from them (not recorded which). V gene TRBV9 combines with J gene TRBJ2-3; 9 bases agree with TRBD2. This TCR was sampled from an adult woman who had mild COVID-19 (a few samples of this study predate the infection). Cell type and time point are not known. The DNA for the CDR3 is TGTGCCAGCAGCGAAGGGGCTTGGCTGGGGCTAGCGGGGATTACGCAGTATTTT. It codes for CASSEGAWLGLAGITQYF. Using reference TRBV9 and TRBJ2-3 for the parts outside the CDR3, the full variable domain is DSGVTQTPKHLITATGQRVTLRCSPRSGDLSVYWYQQSLDQGLQFLIQYYNGEERAKGNILERFSAQQFPDLHSELNLSSLELGDSALYFCASSEGAWLGLAGITQYFGPGTRLTVL.